This T cell receptor beta chain was captured by sequencing in a study of Ad26.COV2.S vaccination and SARS-CoV-2 variants. Looking at the study overall: Donor had been placed in the Ad26.COV2.S arm of the COV1001 trial.

As for treatment: over 15 received Ad26.COV2.S at low or high dose, single or two shots; several received placebo; per-sample allocation not given. Sampling happened 63 days after the first vaccine or placebo injection. An Ad26 vector carrying the Wuhan-strain SARS-CoV-2 spike served as the vaccine. This clone was seen a single time. After removal of 5 bases from V and 2 bases from J, the junction contained 15 bases not matched to a gene. Per the germline V gene, CDR1 is SGHVS and CDR2 is FNYEAQ. The CDR3 covers 18 residues. Clones were read by immunoSEQ multiplex PCR, and TCRdb kept only the in-frame ones, dropping some. The sample holds about 280,000 clones, approximately 87% seen once.

The chain has TRBV7-6 and TRBJ1-2; TRBD1 matches 9 bases. The sample here was peripheral blood, taken in a trial of Ad26.COV2.S vaccine versus placebo. This TCR was sampled from a person aged 18-60 years who received the Ad26.COV2.S COVID-19 vaccine or a placebo. This CDR3 reads CASSPIRTGDRGNYGYTF. DNA for the CDR3: TGTGCCAGCAGCCCCATCAGGACAGGCGACAGGGGGAACTATGGCTACACCTTC.